The T cell receptor (beta chain) described here comes from a study of blood T cell repertoires in COVID-19. About the study: The United States, Italy and Spain supplied acute and convalescent COVID-19 samples. Sources were T cells, B-cell-depleted T cells, or PBMCs; the material itself was cDNA or gDNA.

Authors' processing steps: Reference gene primer amplification in the assay estimated nucleated cell counts. TCRdb keeps only in-frame clones here, not all; method: immunoSEQ multiplex PCR. Clone size and the V and J calls come from that table; the DNA yielded D and trimming. The table has a few hundred thousand clones, about 88% seen once; the top ten hold around 3.1%. The specimen sequenced was peripheral blood. The source is a man in his sixties with acute or convalescent COVID-19.

CDR3 DNA: TGTGCCAGCAGCCCGGGACAGAACACCGGGGAGCTGTTTTTT. It yields the protein CASSPGQNTGELFF. This chain links TRBV11-3 with TRBJ2-2; a possible D gene is TRBD1 (6 bases). V lost 5 bases, J lost 1 base, and 8 bases lay in between. Germline CDR1 SGHNT, CDR2 YENEEA. The CDR3 spans 14 residues.